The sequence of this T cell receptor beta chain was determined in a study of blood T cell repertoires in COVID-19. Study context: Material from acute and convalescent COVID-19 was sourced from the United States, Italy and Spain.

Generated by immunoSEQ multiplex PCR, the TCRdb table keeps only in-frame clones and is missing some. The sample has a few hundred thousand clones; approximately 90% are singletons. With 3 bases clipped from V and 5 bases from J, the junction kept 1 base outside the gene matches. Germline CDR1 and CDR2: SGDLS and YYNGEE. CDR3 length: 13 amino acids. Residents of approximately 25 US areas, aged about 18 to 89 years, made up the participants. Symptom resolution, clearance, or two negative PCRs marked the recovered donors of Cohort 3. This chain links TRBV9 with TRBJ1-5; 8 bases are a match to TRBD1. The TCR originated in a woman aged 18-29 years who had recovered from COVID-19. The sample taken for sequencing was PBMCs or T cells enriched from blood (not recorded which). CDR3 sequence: CASSEQGDQPQHF. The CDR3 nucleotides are TGTGCCAGCAGCGAACAGGGGGATCAGCCCCAGCATTTT.